This T cell receptor (beta chain) was sequenced during a study of T-cell reconstitution after alpha-beta-depleted transplantation in children. Study-wide results and caveats: Diversity and T-cell counts at one year after transplant derived mostly from new T cells. Approximately two months post-transplant, alpha-beta T cells reportedly originated from several hundred expanded graft clones.

Unique molecular identifiers were incorporated when the TCRbeta library was constructed. TCRdb independently ran MiXCR on the PCR reads; one entry per CDR3 protein. The table lists about 300,000 distinct CDR3 sequences, 10% of them singletons, with approximately 7.6% in the top ten. The CDR3 contains 17 residues. Trimming took off 5 bases at V and 0 bases at J, with 18 bases between the two ends. Per germline, CDR1 MDHEN and CDR2 SYDVKM. This clonotype was detected ten times or more. Its target is unknown. The rearrangement links TRBV28 to TRBJ2-3; maybe TRBD1 (8 bases). The sequenced sample was PBMCs, obtained before TCRalphabeta/CD19-depleted stem cell transplant. The clonotype comes from a boy under two years old with acute myeloid leukemia, due to receive a stem cell transplant. The CDR3 bases are TGTGCCAGCAGTGATACAGGGGGGGCTCCCAGCACAGATACGCAGTATTTT. It encodes CASSDTGGAPSTDTQYF.